This T cell receptor (beta chain) comes out of a study of blood T cells in healthy people across ages. With 5 bases removed from V and 3 bases from J, the gap between germline ends came to 10 bases. The CDR3 runs 13 residues. CDR1 is SGHRS, CDR2 YFSETQ, per germline. This clonotype was seen only a few times. Its antigen is undetermined. Study observations and caveats: TCR beta diversity tracked closely with naive T cell percentage.

Combining a sample-barcoded 5' primer with a J-beta primer mix, a second PCR ran for roughly 6 to 11 cycles. TCRdb reprocessed the 5' RACE reads via MiXCR and lists one record per CDR3 protein. This table has about 1,600,000 distinct CDR3 sequences, 42% appearing once. Material: blood. The clonotype originates from a woman under 30 in good health. The V gene is TRBV5-1, the J gene TRBJ2-3; D perhaps matches TRBD1 (5 bases). The CDR3: CASRISGTDTQYF. DNA of the CDR3: TGCGCCAGCAGGATATCAGGGACAGATACGCAGTATTTT.